This entry features one T cell receptor beta chain sequence. What antigen it recognizes has not been identified. No base qualities exist here, and no much larger clone lies one base off it. Participants in the prospective study were aged about 18 to 89 years, lived in about two dozen United States geographic areas, and enrolled through a virtual design. Cohort assignment in the prospective study relied on participant-reported clinical history from a screening survey and a study questionnaire. ImmuneRACE Cohort 3 recovered participants were defined by two consecutive negative NP/OP PCR tests, healthcare professional clearance, or symptom resolution. In the prospective study, whole blood, serum and a nasopharyngeal or oropharyngeal swab were collected from each participant by mobile phlebotomists. Additional blood draws and questionnaires over an approximately 2-month period could optionally be provided by prospective study participants. Prospective study blood samples were shipped either frozen or at room temperature before DNA extraction.

The CDR3 contains 15 residues, cysteine and phenylalanine counted. Left in the record is the CDR3 DNA by itself, 45 bases read in frame from the first base. At the junction V is shortened by 5 bases and J by 5 bases, with 15 bases in between. The germline V gene (reference sequence) provides CDR1 LNHNV and CDR2 YYDKDF. The immunoSEQ Assay, a bias-controlled multiplex PCR, was used to amplify TCRbeta CDR3 regions from genomic DNA. Per the source publication's procedure: The number of nucleated cells in each sample was estimated by amplification of reference gene primers within the assay. To quantify the absolute abundance of each unique TCRbeta CDR3 rearrangement, sequence reads were collapsed and filtered. For each sample, productive Simpson clonality was calculated as the square root of Simpson's diversity index over productive rearrangements. As stored in TCRdb, this immuneACCESS dataset retains in-frame rearrangements with V and J assigned. A fraction of the clones does not appear; measured against another copy, unresolved V genes explain less than half of the discrepancy, and the remainder lacks a known reason. The V and J calls and clone size are taken from that table; D and trimming were inferred from the DNA. The sample table shows some 460,000 clones, and roughly nine tenths are seen once. Together, the top ten hold 0.7% of the sample.

The data derive from a study of blood T cell repertoires in COVID-19 (dated by TCRdb to about 2020). Some background on the complete study: Collaborator samples came from the United States, Italy and Spain and covered acute and convalescent phases of COVID-19. The material from the prospective study consisted of cDNA or gDNA derived from T cells, B-cell-depleted T cells, or PBMCs. Subjects who had been exposed to COVID-19, were actively infected with it, or had recovered from it provided the deeply sampled blood TCRbeta repertoires that made up the dataset. The repertoires were released in a freely available public database intended as a resource for research on the immune response to SARS-CoV-2. Samples came from the ongoing ImmuneRACE study (first 160 participants) plus 1,254 subjects from 6 global collaborators. A de-identified subject ID, COVID-19 status, age in years and sex were almost always included in the sample metadata. Where available, HLA class I and class II types were taken from metadata supplied by the sample provider and were not determined by assay-based typing. Overall study results and their limits: The amount of clinical and demographic metadata varied by source and participant and was provided uncurated.

Recombination joined TRBV15 with TRBJ1-4, with a weak D call of TRBD1 (5 bases match). Source material: PBMCs or T cells enriched from blood (not recorded which). This sequence was found in a woman younger than 35 who had recovered from COVID-19. The CDR3: CATSGRTGGNEKLFF. The DNA sequence is TGTGCCACCAGCGGAAGGACCGGGGGGAATGAAAAACTGTTTTTT.